These T cell receptor beta chains were read from a single sample in a study of CD8 T cells in Susac syndrome. In TCRdb, the immunoSEQ multiplex PCR reads were re-called with MiXCR into one record per CDR3 protein. The repertoire holds more than 100,000 distinct CDR3 sequences, with around 75% as singletons. Material for sequencing was CD8+ T cells from PBMCs. The receptor set was obtained from a human donor with multiple sclerosis. Both conserved end residues are part of each CDR3. D genes are given only for firm matches. The listing skips clone size in some rows; elsewhere it reads once, few, many or a size class.

v_gene: TRBV27
d_gene: TRBD1
j_gene: TRBJ2-1
abundance: NA
CDR3nt: TGTGCCAGCAGGATACAGGGGCTCCCGGGGAGTGAGCAGTTCTTC
CDR3aa: CASRIQGLPGSEQFF

v_gene: TRBV19
d_gene: NA
j_gene: TRBJ2-6
abundance: NA
CDR3nt: TGTGCCAGTAGTATAGGGCATGGCAGGGGTCTAAATGGGGCCAACGTCCTGACTTTC
CDR3aa: CASSIGHGRGLNGANVLTF

v_gene: TRBV27
d_gene: NA
j_gene: TRBJ1-2
abundance: NA
CDR3nt: TGTGCCAGCAGTTTCTCACCTTCCCAAGGGTTTGCCCCGCAACGGGATGGCTACACCTTC
CDR3aa: CASSFSPSQGFAPQRDGYTF

v_gene: TRBV24-1
d_gene: TRBD2
j_gene: TRBJ2-1
abundance: NA
CDR3nt: TGTGCCACCAGTGATTCCTTAGCGGGATACTACAATGAGCAGTTCTTC
CDR3aa: CATSDSLAGYYNEQFF

v_gene: TRBV3-1
d_gene: NA
j_gene: TRBJ2-1
abundance: NA
CDR3nt: TGTGCCAGCAGCTCTCGGGGCATCGGTGAGCAGTTCTTC
CDR3aa: CASSSRGIGEQFF

v_gene: TRBV12-2
d_gene: NA
j_gene: TRBJ2-7
abundance: NA
CDR3nt: TGTGCAAGTCGCTTCGTGGGACAGGGGTTTTACGAGCAGTACTTC
CDR3aa: CASRFVGQGFYEQYF

v_gene: TRBV19
d_gene: NA
j_gene: TRBJ2-7
abundance: NA
CDR3nt: TGTGCCAGTAGTTGGCAGGGTGGCTACGAGCAGTACTTC
CDR3aa: CASSWQGGYEQYF

v_gene: TRBV24-1
d_gene: NA
j_gene: TRBJ1-5
abundance: NA
CDR3nt: TGTGCCACCAGTGATTTGAATGGAGATCAGCCCCAGCATTTT
CDR3aa: CATSDLNGDQPQHF

v_gene: TRBV19
d_gene: NA
j_gene: TRBJ2-7
abundance: NA
CDR3nt: TGTGCATGCGGAGGGGGATACGAGCAGTACTTC
CDR3aa: CACGGGYEQYF

v_gene: TRBV27
d_gene: NA
j_gene: TRBJ2-2
abundance: NA
CDR3nt: TGTGCCAGCAGTTTGTACGGGGGTGGCGGGGAGCTGTTTTTT
CDR3aa: CASSLYGGGGELFF

v_gene: TRBV24-1
d_gene: TRBD2
j_gene: TRBJ2-1
abundance: NA
CDR3nt: TGTGCCACCAGTGATCCTAGCGGGAGGAGCTCCTACAATGAGCAGTTCTTC
CDR3aa: CATSDPSGRSSYNEQFF

v_gene: TRBV25-1
d_gene: TRBD1
j_gene: TRBJ2-2
abundance: NA
CDR3nt: TGTGCCAGCAGTGAAACGATGGGACAGGGGGCCGGGGAGCTGTTTTTT
CDR3aa: CASSETMGQGAGELFF

v_gene: TRBV29-1
d_gene: NA
j_gene: TRBJ1-1
abundance: NA
CDR3nt: TGCAGCGGTTGGGAGAACACTGAAGCTTTCTTT
CDR3aa: CSGWENTEAFF

v_gene: TRBV24-1
d_gene: NA
j_gene: TRBJ2-2
abundance: NA
CDR3nt: TGTGCCACCAGTGGCCCTCAGAAAGGGTGGACCGGGGAGCTGTTTTTT
CDR3aa: CATSGPQKGWTGELFF

v_gene: TRBV6-5
d_gene: NA
j_gene: TRBJ1-1
abundance: NA
CDR3nt: TGTGCCAGCAGTTATCACGCAGGGGACACTGAAGCTTTCTTT
CDR3aa: CASSYHAGDTEAFF

v_gene: TRBV7-9
d_gene: NA
j_gene: TRBJ1-1
abundance: NA
CDR3nt: TGTGCCAGCAGCTTATTCTCAACGTCGAACACTGAAGCTTTCTTT
CDR3aa: CASSLFSTSNTEAFF

v_gene: TRBV7-8
d_gene: TRBD1
j_gene: TRBJ1-5
abundance: NA
CDR3nt: TGTGCCAGCAGCTTAGCGGGCGACAGGGAGTCGGGTCAGCCCCAGCATTTT
CDR3aa: CASSLAGDRESGQPQHF

v_gene: TRBV14
d_gene: NA
j_gene: TRBJ2-7
abundance: once
CDR3nt: TGTGCCAGCAGCCTTCTGTCGGACCCCGAGCAGTACTTC
CDR3aa: CASSLLSDPEQYF

v_gene: TRBV6-2/TRBV6-3
d_gene: NA
j_gene: TRBJ2-1
abundance: NA
CDR3nt: TGTGCCAGCAGTTCTCTGGAATTCTACTACAATGAGCAGTTCTTC
CDR3aa: CASSSLEFYYNEQFF

v_gene: TRBV30
d_gene: NA
j_gene: TRBJ1-2
abundance: NA
CDR3nt: TGTGCCTGGAGTTTTGGGATACCGGGTACCTATGGCTACACCTTC
CDR3aa: CAWSFGIPGTYGYTF

v_gene: TRBV6-5
d_gene: NA
j_gene: TRBJ2-5
abundance: NA
CDR3nt: TGTGCCTGCTTCGACAGCAGCCAGGAGACCCAGTACTTC
CDR3aa: CACFDSSQETQYF

v_gene: TRBV12-3/TRBV12-4
d_gene: NA
j_gene: TRBJ1-1
abundance: NA
CDR3nt: TGTGCCAGCAGTTTAGCTCGGGGATTTTCCACTGAAGCTTTCTTT
CDR3aa: CASSLARGFSTEAFF

v_gene: TRBV5-1
d_gene: NA
j_gene: TRBJ2-7
abundance: once
CDR3nt: TGCGCCAGCAGCTTAGATACCGGGACAAGGTACTACGAGCAGTACTTC
CDR3aa: CASSLDTGTRYYEQYF

v_gene: TRBV29-1
d_gene: NA
j_gene: TRBJ2-7
abundance: NA
CDR3nt: TGCAGCGTTGAAGACGGGGACAACTACGAGCAGTACTTC
CDR3aa: CSVEDGDNYEQYF

v_gene: TRBV5-1
d_gene: NA
j_gene: TRBJ2-1
abundance: NA
CDR3nt: TGCGCCAGCAGCCGCCTCGCGTACAATGAGCAGTTCTTC
CDR3aa: CASSRLAYNEQFF

v_gene: TRBV28
d_gene: NA
j_gene: TRBJ1-1
abundance: NA
CDR3nt: TGTGCCAGCAGCCCCCCCGCTGGCATTGAAGCTTTCTTT
CDR3aa: CASSPPAGIEAFF

v_gene: TRBV11-2
d_gene: TRBD1
j_gene: TRBJ1-2
abundance: NA
CDR3nt: TGTGCCAGCAGCCTAATTTCGGGACAGGCGTCGTATGGCTACACCTTC
CDR3aa: CASSLISGQASYGYTF

v_gene: TRBV5-5
d_gene: NA
j_gene: TRBJ2-3
abundance: NA
CDR3nt: TGTGCCAGCAGCTTGCCTTTGTTGGGACCCTGGCCAGATACGCAGTATTTT
CDR3aa: CASSLPLLGPWPDTQYF

v_gene: TRBV4-1
d_gene: TRBD1
j_gene: TRBJ2-7
abundance: few
CDR3nt: TGCGCCAGCAGCCAGTCGGGACAGGGCTACGAGCAGTACTTC
CDR3aa: CASSQSGQGYEQYF

v_gene: TRBV3-1
d_gene: NA
j_gene: TRBJ2-2
abundance: NA
CDR3nt: TGTGCCAGCAGCCACGTGAACACCGGGGAGCTGTTTTTT
CDR3aa: CASSHVNTGELFF

v_gene: TRBV29-1
d_gene: NA
j_gene: TRBJ1-2
abundance: NA
CDR3nt: TGCAGCGTTGAAGGGTATGGCTACACCTTC
CDR3aa: CSVEGYGYTF

v_gene: TRBV5-8
d_gene: TRBD1
j_gene: TRBJ1-4
abundance: NA
CDR3nt: TGTGCCAGCAGCGAGGGACAGGGATTTAATGAAAAACTGTTTTTT
CDR3aa: CASSEGQGFNEKLFF

v_gene: TRBV4-1
d_gene: TRBD2
j_gene: TRBJ2-5
abundance: NA
CDR3nt: TGCGCCAGCAGCTCGGGCCCTAGCGGGACACAAGAGACCCAGTACTTC
CDR3aa: CASSSGPSGTQETQYF